Listed here are 32 T cell receptor beta chains from one sample, sequenced in a study of tumor-infiltrating lymphocytes in primary liver carcinoma (dated by TCRdb to about 2017). TRIzol reagent was used to extract blood RNA from unsorted whole blood, while the DNeasy Blood & Tissue kit provided the germline DNA. For sequencing, an Illumina HiSeq 2500 was employed. Starting from approximately 500 ng total RNA, TCRbeta-specific cDNA was produced by reverse transcription with a constant-region primer and ProtoScript II reverse transcriptase. The TCRbeta libraries were prepared through three rounds of nested multiplex PCR following a slightly modified ARM-PCR procedure. The first two PCR rounds used multiplex TRBV1-TRBV30 forward primers with a Cbeta reverse primer, each for approximately 10 cycles. TCRdb itself trimmed the public reads at Q25 with fastp, ran MiXCR and retained productive beta chains. CDR3 protein sequences are deduplicated, and each keeps its most common genes and DNA. In all, the sample holds a few hundred thousand distinct CDR3 sequences, and about three fifths of those were seen once. The ten largest clones capture 15% to 20% of the sample.

Sequenced material: peripheral blood. All receptors derive from a woman aged 25 to 45 with primary liver carcinoma and hepatitis B virus infection.

Details on this clonotype: This may be a read error, as it is one base from a much larger clone. The chain links TRBV29-1 to TRBJ2-7, with 8 bases aligning to TRBD1. The germline V gene encodes CDR1 SQVTM and CDR2 ANQGSEA. The CDR3 covers 15 residues. In nucleotides, the CDR3 is TGCAGCGTTGAAGCGTACCAGGGGGCGACGTACGAGCACTACTTC. Its protein product is CSVEAYQGATYEHYF.

This clonotype turned up a few times. This may stem from a read error, because a much larger clone lies one nucleotide away. The DNA is omitted, as the CDR3 cannot be located on it reliably, and the CDR3 follows TCRdb's listing. The V call is TRBV6-1, the J call TRBJ1-5. The germline V gene has CDR1 MNHNS and CDR2 SASEGT. The length of the CDR3 is 12 amino acids, counting both ends. CDR3 in amino acids: CACSASGQPQHF.

As concerns this clonotype: At one end the junction does not follow the germline gene, possibly because of a read error. The rearrangement links TRBV6-6 to TRBJ2-5; D possibly uses TRBD1 or TRBD2 (5 bases each). This CDR3 has 14 residues. Per the germline V gene, CDR1 is MNHNY and CDR2 is SVGAGI (reference sequence). CDR3 nucleotides: TGTGCCAGCAGTTACGCGGGCAGGGTAGAGACACAGTACTTC. This sequence encodes CASSYAGRVETQYF.

This clonotype turned up a few times. J is TRBJ2-7 and V is TRBV5-1; D is possibly TRBD2 (6 bases). The CDR3 has 13 amino acids. The V end lost 2 bases, the J end lost 7 bases, and 13 bases lay between the germline ends. Looked up from germline, CDR1 is SGHRS and CDR2 is YFSETQ. The CDR3 bases are TGCGCCAGCAGCTTTTGGCCGGCGGGGGAGCAGTACTTC. Translation gives CASSFWPAGEQYF.

In regard to this clonotype: One base away lies a much larger clone, so this may be a sequencing read error. The J gene is TRBJ2-3, the V gene TRBV6-5; D is uncertain. The length of the CDR3 is 14 residues. V lost 8 bases and J 6 bases, leaving 18 bases between the germline ends. Germline CDR1 is MNHEY and CDR2 is SVGAGI. CDR3 sequence reads: CASRGRPRADTQYF. In nucleotides, the CDR3 is TGTGCCAGCCGAGGACGCCCCCGCGCGGATACGCAGTATTTT.

Points on this clonotype: A read error may account for a junction end that differs from germline. The J gene is TRBJ2-1, the V gene TRBV7-9; D is unresolved. The CDR3 consists of 13 residues. The germline CDR1 and CDR2 sequences are SEHNR and FQNEAQ (reference sequence). The CDR3 is CVSSPQGPGEQFF. DNA for the CDR3: TGTGTCAGCAGCCCTCAAGGGCCCGGTGAGCAGTTCTTC.

About this clonotype: An end of the junction does not agree with germline; a read error may underlie this. The chain combines TRBV7-9 with TRBJ2-7; D not resolved. The CDR3 consists of 13 residues. Per the germline V gene, CDR1 is SEHNR and CDR2 is FQNEAQ (reference sequence). CDR3 loop: CASGLVSGNKQYF. For the CDR3, the DNA is TGTGCCAGCGGCTTAGTTTCTGGGAACAAGCAGTACTTC.

This clonotype appeared many times. The chain couples TRBV4-1 to TRBJ2-2, with D unresolved. The CDR3 has 13 residues. V was clipped by 9 bases and J by 3 bases, with 11 bases between them. CDR1 and CDR2 from the germline V gene are MGHRA and YSYEKL. This CDR3 reads CASVGMHTGELFF. In nucleotides, the CDR3 is TGCGCCAGTGTAGGGATGCACACCGGGGAGCTGTTTTTT.

This clonotype has more than one count but fewer than ten. This chain uses TRBV4-1 with TRBJ2-5, with TRBD1 identical over 10 bases. This CDR3 has 15 amino acids. Germline values: CDR1 MGHRA, CDR2 YSYEKL. With V trimmed by 4 bases and J by 4 bases, 6 bases remained unmatched. The CDR3 DNA sequence: TGCGCCAGCAGCCTGACAGGGGACAGGGGAGAGACCCAGTACTTC. Its protein is CASSLTGDRGETQYF.

Concerning this clonotype itself: A much larger clone lies a single base off, so this may be a read error. The V and J genes are TRBV6-6 and TRBJ2-3, with a tentative D call TRBD2 (7 bases). Germline-derived CDR1 and CDR2 are MNHNY and SVGAGI (reference sequence). CDR3 length: 14 residues. Trimming took off 8 bases at V and 6 bases at J, with 18 bases between the two ends. Written as DNA, the CDR3 is TGTGCCAGCGGCGGGTGGGGGGGCTTGGATACGCAGTATTTT. Translation: CASGGWGGLDTQYF.

As regards this clonotype: This clone may be a read error of a much larger clone one base away. This chain uses TRBV4-3 with TRBJ2-7, with D maybe TRBD2 (5 bases). Germline CDR1 is LGHNA and CDR2 is YSLEER. This CDR3 is built from 16 residues. Deletions cut 0 bases from V and 4 bases from J, with 16 bases between. In DNA form, the CDR3 reads TGCGCCAGCAGCCAAGACCCGGCGGACTCCCCATACGAGCAGTACTTC. This encodes CASSQDPADSPYEQYF.

This clonotype was seen only a few times. V gene TRBV12-3 or TRBV12-4 combines with J gene TRBJ2-2, with TRBD2 matching 16 bases. The CDR3 loop spans 17 amino acids. V dropped 8 bases and J dropped 4; count of bases not matched to a gene: 7. The CDR3 DNA is TGTGCCAGCGGGGGACTAGCGGGAGGGCCCAGCACCGGGGAGCTGTTTTTT. Encoded protein: CASGGLAGGPSTGELFF.

This chain connects TRBV7-9 to TRBJ2-5; tentative D call: TRBD1 (5 bases). This CDR3 has 14 residues. V lost 1 base and J 5 bases, leaving 11 bases between the germline ends. Germline CDR1 is SEHNR and CDR2 is FQNEAQ (reference sequence). The CDR3 region has the DNA TGTGCCAGCAGCTTAGGGCAGGGCATGGAGACCCAGTACTTC. The encoded protein is CASSLGQGMETQYF.

As concerns this clonotype: Since no conserved phenylalanine or tryptophan closes the CDR3, a read error is the likely cause. J is TRBJ2-5 and V is TRBV28; possible D gene TRBD1, 5 bases. Germline-derived CDR1 and CDR2 are MDHEN and SYDVKM. CDR3 length: 11 residues. Deletions cut 6 bases from V and 3 bases from J, with 5 bases between. The CDR3 region is CASRTEETQYL. CDR3 DNA sequence: TGTGCCAGCAGGACAGAAGAGACCCAGTACTTA.

This chain uses TRBV12-3 or TRBV12-4 with TRBJ1-1, with D perhaps matching TRBD1 (5 bases). With 8 bases removed from V and 3 bases from J, the gap between germline ends came to 19 bases. The CDR3 extends over 15 amino acids. CDR3 bases: TGTGCCAGCCGTAAGGGGAGCGGTCGGTACACTGAAGCTTTCTTT. This gives the protein CASRKGSGRYTEAFF.

As concerns this clonotype: A much bigger clone sits one base away, suggesting this may be a read error. Likely a read error: the CDR3 ends without its conserved phenylalanine or tryptophan. The chain recombines TRBV12-5 with TRBJ1-2; D unclear. This CDR3 has 14 residues. Between the trimmed V and J ends, which lost 2 bases and 6 bases, there was a span of 13 bases. Germline CDR1 reads LGHNT; CDR2 reads FRNRAP. CDR3 sequence reads: CASGLYSSVNGYTL. CDR3 nucleotide sequence: TGTGCTAGTGGTTTGTACTCCTCGGTGAATGGCTACACCTTA.

To note about this clonotype: A much larger clone differs from this one at a single base, so this may be a read error. This chain joins TRBV6-2 or TRBV6-3 and TRBJ2-1, with 8 nucleotides matching TRBD2. The CDR3 spans 14 residues. Germline CDR1 MNHEY, CDR2 SVGEGT. CDR3 DNA sequence: TGTTCCAGCTGCCTAACTAGCGGCCACAATGAGCAGTTCTTC. Encoded protein: CSSCLTSGHNEQFF.

The table lists this clonotype with many counts. The rearrangement links TRBV11-2 to TRBJ2-1, with 9 bases that match TRBD2. Trimming took 1 base from V and 6 from J; bases not matched to a gene: 4. Germline V gene lookup returns CDR1 SGHAT and CDR2 FQNNGV. The CDR3 is made up of 15 amino acids. CDR3: CASSLVASGTNEQFF. In DNA form, the CDR3 reads TGTGCCAGCAGCTTAGTGGCTAGCGGGACCAATGAGCAGTTCTTC.

This chain connects TRBV5-4 to TRBJ1-1, with no clear D. This CDR3 has 14 amino acids. Per germline, CDR1 SGHNT and CDR2 YYREEE (reference sequence). Trimming cost V 4 bases and J 3 bases, with 13 bases left between them. DNA for the CDR3: TGTGCCAGCAGCCGTGGGTTGCGCGACACTGAAGCTTTCTTT. It specifies CASSRGLRDTEAFF. The full variable domain, in which reference TRBV5-4 and TRBJ1-1 provide the parts outside the CDR3, is ETGVTQSPTHLIKTRGQQVTLRCSSQSGHNTVSWYQQALGQGPQFIFQYYREEENGRGNFPPRFSGLQFPNYSSELNVNALELDDSALYLCASSRGLRDTEAFFGQGTRLTVV.

This clonotype was counted at least ten times. The J gene is TRBJ2-1, the V gene TRBV29-1; 12 bases match TRBD2. Trimming took 6 bases from V and 1 from J; bases not matched to a gene: 10. Germline lookup yields CDR1 SQVTM and CDR2 ANQGSEA. CDR3 length equals 17 residues. The CDR3 DNA reads TGCAGCGTGAGGGGAGGACTAGCGGGAATGTCCTACAATGAGCAGTTCTTC. Amino acid sequence: CSVRGGLAGMSYNEQFF.

The gene calls are TRBV12-3 or TRBV12-4 and TRBJ2-1, with 9 nucleotides matching TRBD2. V dropped 2 bases and J dropped 0; count of bases not matched to a gene: 11. The CDR3 length is 19 residues. In nucleotides, the CDR3 is TGTGCCAGCAGTTTACGTAGGGGGAGCGGGAGGCGCTCCTACAATGAGCAGTTCTTC. It translates to CASSLRRGSGRRSYNEQFF.

This clonotype occurred many times. The chain recombines TRBV12-3 or TRBV12-4 with TRBJ1-1; D gene uncertain. V was clipped by 5 bases and J by 1 base, with 8 bases between them. CDR3 length: 13 residues. Written as DNA, the CDR3 is TGTGCCAGCAGTGAACAGCAGAACACTGAAGCTTTCTTT. Protein: CASSEQQNTEAFF.

With regard to this clonotype: Lacking the conserved final phenylalanine or tryptophan, this CDR3 likely reflects a read error. The chain has TRBV4-1 and TRBJ2-5; either TRBD1 or TRBD2 may supply D (5 bases each). The CDR3 contains 15 residues. Trimming took off 0 bases at V and 4 bases at J, with 12 bases between the two ends. Germline V lookup: CDR1 MGHRA, CDR2 YSYEKL. CDR3 loop: CASSQDPGRAETQYI. CDR3 nucleotide sequence: TGCGCCAGCAGCCAAGATCCGGGACGGGCAGAGACCCAGTACATC.

The genes are TRBV13 and TRBJ2-3, with D possibly matching TRBD2 (6 bases). Trimming stripped 0 bases from V and 0 bases from J, with 13 bases between. The CDR3 sequence is 17 residues long. The V gene's germline CDR1 is PRHDT and CDR2 FYEKMQ (reference sequence). DNA of the CDR3: TGTGCCAGCAGCTTAGGCGGGAGCGGAATTAGCACAGATACGCAGTATTTT. It translates to CASSLGGSGISTDTQYF.

The chain has TRBV5-6 and TRBJ2-2; D gene ambiguous. Germline loops: CDR1 SGHDT, CDR2 YYEEEE. V was shortened by 2 bases and J by 0 bases, with 8 bases between the two germline ends. This CDR3 has 15 residues. CDR3 protein: CASSFGVSNTGELFF. As DNA, the CDR3 is TGTGCCAGCAGCTTCGGAGTTTCGAACACCGGGGAGCTGTTTTTT.

The gene calls are TRBV11-2 and TRBJ2-1; D gene unclear. This CDR3 is 14 amino acids long. Trimming pared 3 bases from V and 8 bases from J, leaving 14 bases between. Germline CDR1 reads SGHAT; CDR2 reads FQNNGV. The CDR3 reads CASSFEAEWDEQFF. CDR3 DNA: TGTGCCAGCAGCTTCGAGGCGGAATGGGATGAGCAGTTCTTC.

In the case of this clonotype: A read error may explain this, as a much larger clone is one base away. This rearrangement joins TRBV6-5 to TRBJ2-4; 7 bases align to TRBD1. CDR3 length: 15 amino acids. Per germline, CDR1 MNHEY and CDR2 SVGAGI. CDR3 nucleotide sequence: TGTACCAGCAGAGGAACAGGGGAAGCCAAAAACATTCAGTACTTC. Translating it yields CTSRGTGEAKNIQYF.

The sample holds one count of this clonotype. This chain connects TRBV6-1 to TRBJ1-1; TRBD1 matches 11 bases. CDR3 length: 16 residues. Germline CDR1 and CDR2: MNHNS and SASEGT. This chain's CDR3 is CVSIGHPGQGVTEAFF. The DNA of the CDR3 is TGTGTTAGCATCGGGCACCCGGGACAGGGGGTTACTGAAGCTTTCTTT.

A note on this clonotype: A much larger clone sits a single nucleotide away, making a read error possible. V and J are TRBV6-2 or TRBV6-3 and TRBJ1-5; TRBD1 is a possible D gene (6 bases). The germline V gene encodes CDR1 MNHEY and CDR2 SVGEGT. The V end lost 4 bases, the J end lost 1 base, and 17 bases lay between the germline ends. CDR3 length: 17 residues. CDR3 bases: TGTGCCAGCAGTTTTACCGGGACAAGGGTCAGCAATCAGCCCCAGCATTTT. This gives the protein CASSFTGTRVSNQPQHF.

In its sample, this clonotype was seen many times. The chain links TRBV12-3 or TRBV12-4 to TRBJ2-1, with 8 bases lining up with TRBD2. This CDR3 is built from 13 residues. The V and J ends lost 6 bases and 9 bases, in that order; junction bases with no gene match: 7. The CDR3 DNA follows: TGTGCCAGCAGGAGCGGGAGCCCCATTGAGCAGTTCTTC. It codes for CASRSGSPIEQFF.

V is TRBV4-3 and J is TRBJ2-1, with D unresolved. The CDR3 totals 14 residues. The germline gives CDR1 LGHNA, CDR2 YSLEER. Trimming cost V 10 bases and J 6 bases, with 19 bases left between them. CDR3 coding DNA: TGCGCCATCAGGCACACAGAGTTAGTCAATGAGCAGTTCTTC. Translation gives CAIRHTELVNEQFF.

Turning to this clonotype: A clone one base away is much larger, so this may be a read error. V usage is TRBV29-1 and J usage is TRBJ2-7, with 7 bases that match TRBD1. The CDR3 is 14 amino acids. Per the germline V gene, CDR1 is SQVTM and CDR2 is ANQGSEA. CDR3 sequence (DNA): TGCAGCGTTGTATTGGGACAGAAAACCTACGAGCGGTACTTC. Amino acid sequence: CSVVLGQKTYERYF.